The 6 T cell receptor beta chains listed next were all sequenced from one sample in a study of low-dose radiotherapy and immunotherapy resistance in tumors. Alpha and beta chains were covered, as first-strand cDNA relied on TRAV- and TRBV-specific primers. Over about 19 PCR cycles, TCRs were amplified from a constant-region primer and V-primer adapter. TCRdb reprocessed the reads via MiXCR and lists one record per CDR3 protein. The repertoire holds about 9,200 distinct CDR3 sequences, with around 40% as singletons. Receptors originate from a human donor with advanced metastatic prostate, ovarian, gallbladder or colorectal cancer (not recorded which). This table probably holds off-target reads from a library built for another chain.

The gene calls are TRBV19 and TRBJ1-5, with D perhaps TRBD1 (6 bases). The CDR3 length is 15 residues. The V end lost 6 bases, the J end lost 1 base, and 13 bases lay between the germline ends. Germline loops: CDR1 LNHDA, CDR2 SQIVND (reference sequence). For the CDR3, the DNA is TGTGCCAGTAGATGGGGGCCAGGAAGCAATCAGCCCCAGCATTTT. It encodes CASRWGPGSNQPQHF.

The gene calls are TRBV6-2 or TRBV6-3 and TRBJ2-2; D tentatively fits TRBD1 or TRBD2 (5 bases each). Trimming took off 5 bases at V and 0 bases at J, with 13 bases between the two ends. Germline-derived CDR1 and CDR2 are MNHEY and SVGEGT. The CDR3 length is 16 residues. In nucleotides, the CDR3 is TGTGCCAGCAGTCGATCCGGGACGGCGAACACCGGGGAGCTGTTTTTT. Translated: CASSRSGTANTGELFF.

The chain joins TRBV7-6 to TRBJ1-5; D ambiguous. Germline CDR1 SGHVS, CDR2 FNYEAQ. CDR3 length: 13 residues. Trimming removed 3 bases from V and 5 bases from J, with 8 bases in between. CDR3 DNA: TGTGCCAGCAGCTTGGACGGGCATCAGCCCCAGCATTTT. This translates into CASSLDGHQPQHF.

V and J are TRBV3-1 and TRBJ1-1, with D unresolved. The CDR3 runs to 14 residues. V was shortened by 0 bases and J by 7 bases, with 12 bases between the two germline ends. Per the germline V gene, CDR1 is LGHDT and CDR2 is YNNKEL (reference sequence). CDR3 sequence reads: CASSQERPLFEAFF. The DNA of the CDR3 is TGTGCCAGCAGCCAAGAGCGTCCCCTTTTTGAAGCTTTCTTT. The full variable domain, its missing parts supplied by reference TRBV3-1 and TRBJ1-1, is DTAVSQTPKYLVTQMGNDKSIKCEQNLGHDTMYWYKQDSKKFLKIMFSYNNKELIINETVPNRFSPKSPDKAHLNLHINSLELGDSAVYFCASSQERPLFEAFFGQGTRLTVV.

The chain has TRBV5-1 and TRBJ2-7; 10 bases align to TRBD2. The germline V gene has CDR1 SGHRS and CDR2 YFSETQ. Trimming at V came to 5 bases and at J to 3 bases, leaving 5 bases not matched to a gene. The CDR3 sequence is 14 residues long. CDR3 in amino acids: CASRIGTSVYEQYF. The CDR3 DNA follows: TGCGCCAGCAGAATCGGGACTAGCGTCTACGAGCAGTACTTC.

The V call is TRBV12-3 or TRBV12-4, the J call TRBJ2-5, with 8 bases that match TRBD2. The V segment lost 7 bases and the J segment 5 bases; nucleotides outside the gene matches: 6. CDR3 size: 13 residues. CDR3 nucleotides: TGTGCCAGCACCCGGGGGGGCAGTGAGACCCAGTACTTC. Its translation: CASTRGGSETQYF.